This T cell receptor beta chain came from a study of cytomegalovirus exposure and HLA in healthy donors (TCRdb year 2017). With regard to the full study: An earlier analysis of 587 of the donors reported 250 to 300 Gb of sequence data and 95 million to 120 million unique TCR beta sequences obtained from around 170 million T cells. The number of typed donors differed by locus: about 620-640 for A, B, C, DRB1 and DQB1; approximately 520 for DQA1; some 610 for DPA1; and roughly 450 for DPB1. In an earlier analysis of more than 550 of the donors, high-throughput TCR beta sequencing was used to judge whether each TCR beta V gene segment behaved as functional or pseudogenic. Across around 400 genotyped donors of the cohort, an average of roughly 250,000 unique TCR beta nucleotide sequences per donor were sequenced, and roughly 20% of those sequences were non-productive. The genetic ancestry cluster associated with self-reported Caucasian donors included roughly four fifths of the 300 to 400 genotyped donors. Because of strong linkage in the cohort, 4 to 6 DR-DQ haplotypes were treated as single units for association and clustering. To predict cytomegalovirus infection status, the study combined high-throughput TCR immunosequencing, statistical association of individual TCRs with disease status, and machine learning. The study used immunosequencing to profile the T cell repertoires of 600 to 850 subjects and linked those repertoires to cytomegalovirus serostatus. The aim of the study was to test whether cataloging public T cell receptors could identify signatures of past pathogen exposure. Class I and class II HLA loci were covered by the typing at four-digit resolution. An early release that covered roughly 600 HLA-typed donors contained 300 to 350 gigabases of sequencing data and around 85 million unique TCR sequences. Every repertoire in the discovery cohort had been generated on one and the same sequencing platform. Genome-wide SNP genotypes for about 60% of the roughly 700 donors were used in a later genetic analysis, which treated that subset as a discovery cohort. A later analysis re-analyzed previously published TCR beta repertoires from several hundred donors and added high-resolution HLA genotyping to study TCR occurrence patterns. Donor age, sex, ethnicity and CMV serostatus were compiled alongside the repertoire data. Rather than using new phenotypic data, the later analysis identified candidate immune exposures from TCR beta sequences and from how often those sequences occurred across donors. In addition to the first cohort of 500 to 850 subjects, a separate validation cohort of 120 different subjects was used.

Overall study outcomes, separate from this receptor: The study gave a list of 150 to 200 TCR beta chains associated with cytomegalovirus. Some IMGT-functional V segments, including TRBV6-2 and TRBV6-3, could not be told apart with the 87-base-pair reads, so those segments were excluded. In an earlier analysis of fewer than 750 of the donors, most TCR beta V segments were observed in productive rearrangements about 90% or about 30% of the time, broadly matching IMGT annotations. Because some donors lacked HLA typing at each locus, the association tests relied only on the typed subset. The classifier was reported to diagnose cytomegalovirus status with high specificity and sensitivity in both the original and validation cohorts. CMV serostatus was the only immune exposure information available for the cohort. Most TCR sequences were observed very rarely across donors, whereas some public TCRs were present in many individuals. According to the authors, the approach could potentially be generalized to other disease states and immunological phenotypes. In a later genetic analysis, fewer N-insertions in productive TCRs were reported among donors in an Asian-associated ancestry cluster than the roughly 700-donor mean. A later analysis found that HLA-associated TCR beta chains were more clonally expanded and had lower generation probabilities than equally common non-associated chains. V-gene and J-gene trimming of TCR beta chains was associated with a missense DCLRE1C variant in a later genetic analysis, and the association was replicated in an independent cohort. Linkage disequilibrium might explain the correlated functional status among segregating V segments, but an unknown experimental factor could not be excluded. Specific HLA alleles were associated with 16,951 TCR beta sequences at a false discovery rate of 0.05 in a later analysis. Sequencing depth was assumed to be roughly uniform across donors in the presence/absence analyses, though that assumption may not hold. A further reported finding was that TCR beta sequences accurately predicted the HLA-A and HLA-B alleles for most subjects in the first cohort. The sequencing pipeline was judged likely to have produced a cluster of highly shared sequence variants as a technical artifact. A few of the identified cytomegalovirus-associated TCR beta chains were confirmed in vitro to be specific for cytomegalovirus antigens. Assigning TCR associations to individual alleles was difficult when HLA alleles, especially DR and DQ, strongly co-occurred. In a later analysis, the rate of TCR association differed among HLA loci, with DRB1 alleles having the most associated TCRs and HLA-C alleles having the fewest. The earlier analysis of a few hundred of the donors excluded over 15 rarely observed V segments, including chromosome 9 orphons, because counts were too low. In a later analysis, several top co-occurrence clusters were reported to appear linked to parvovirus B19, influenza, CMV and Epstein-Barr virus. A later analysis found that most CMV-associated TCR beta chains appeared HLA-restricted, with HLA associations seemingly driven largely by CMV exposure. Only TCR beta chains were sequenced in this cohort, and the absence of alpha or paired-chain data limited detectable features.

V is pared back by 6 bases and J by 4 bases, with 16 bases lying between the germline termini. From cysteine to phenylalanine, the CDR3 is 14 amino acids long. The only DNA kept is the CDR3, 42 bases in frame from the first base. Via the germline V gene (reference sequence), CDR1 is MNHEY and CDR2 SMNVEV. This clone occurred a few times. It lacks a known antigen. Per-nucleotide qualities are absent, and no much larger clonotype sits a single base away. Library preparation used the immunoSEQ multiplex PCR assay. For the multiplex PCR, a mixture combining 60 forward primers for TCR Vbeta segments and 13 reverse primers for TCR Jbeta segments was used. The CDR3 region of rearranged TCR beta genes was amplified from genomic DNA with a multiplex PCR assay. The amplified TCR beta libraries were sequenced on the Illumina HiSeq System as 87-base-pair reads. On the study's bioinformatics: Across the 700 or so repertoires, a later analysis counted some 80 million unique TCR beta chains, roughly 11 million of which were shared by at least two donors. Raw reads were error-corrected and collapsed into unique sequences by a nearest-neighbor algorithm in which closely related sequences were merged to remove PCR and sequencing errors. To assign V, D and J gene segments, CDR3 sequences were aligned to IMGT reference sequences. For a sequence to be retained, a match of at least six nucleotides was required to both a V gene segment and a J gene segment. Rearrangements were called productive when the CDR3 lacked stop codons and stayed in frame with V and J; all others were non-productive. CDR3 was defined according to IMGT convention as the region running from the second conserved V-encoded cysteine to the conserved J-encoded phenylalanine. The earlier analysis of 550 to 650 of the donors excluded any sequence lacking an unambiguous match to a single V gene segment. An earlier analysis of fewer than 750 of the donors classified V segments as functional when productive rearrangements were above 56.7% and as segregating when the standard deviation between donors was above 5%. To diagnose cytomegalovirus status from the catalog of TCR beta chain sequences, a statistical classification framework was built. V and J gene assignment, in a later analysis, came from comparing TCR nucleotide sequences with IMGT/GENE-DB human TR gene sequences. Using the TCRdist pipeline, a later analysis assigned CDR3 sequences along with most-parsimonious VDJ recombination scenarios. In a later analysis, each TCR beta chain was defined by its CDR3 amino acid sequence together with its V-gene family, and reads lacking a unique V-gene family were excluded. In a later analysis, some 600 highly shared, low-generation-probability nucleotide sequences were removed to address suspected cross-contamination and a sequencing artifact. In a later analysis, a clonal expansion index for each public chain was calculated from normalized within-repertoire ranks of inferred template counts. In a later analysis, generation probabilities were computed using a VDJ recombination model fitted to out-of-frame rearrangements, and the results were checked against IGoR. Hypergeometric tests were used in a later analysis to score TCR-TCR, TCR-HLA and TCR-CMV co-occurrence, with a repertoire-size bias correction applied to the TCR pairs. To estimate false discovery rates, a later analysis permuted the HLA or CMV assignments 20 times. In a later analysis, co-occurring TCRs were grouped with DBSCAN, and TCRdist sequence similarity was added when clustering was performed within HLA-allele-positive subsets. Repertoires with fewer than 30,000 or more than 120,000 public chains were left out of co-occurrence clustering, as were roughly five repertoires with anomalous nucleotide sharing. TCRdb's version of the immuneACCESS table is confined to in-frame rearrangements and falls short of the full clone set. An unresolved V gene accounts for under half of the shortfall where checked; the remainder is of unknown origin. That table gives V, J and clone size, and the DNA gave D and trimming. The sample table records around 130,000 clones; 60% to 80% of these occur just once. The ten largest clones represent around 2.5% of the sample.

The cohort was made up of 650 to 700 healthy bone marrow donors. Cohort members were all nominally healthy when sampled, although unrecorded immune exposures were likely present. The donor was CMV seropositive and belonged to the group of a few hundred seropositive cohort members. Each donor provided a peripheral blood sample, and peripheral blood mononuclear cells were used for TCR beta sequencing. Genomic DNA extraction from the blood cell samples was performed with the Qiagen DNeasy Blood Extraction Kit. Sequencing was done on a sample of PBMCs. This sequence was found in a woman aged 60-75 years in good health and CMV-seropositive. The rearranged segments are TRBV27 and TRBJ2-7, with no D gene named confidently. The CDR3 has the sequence CASRKSPDAYEQYF. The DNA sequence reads TGTGCCAGCAGAAAATCCCCAGATGCTTACGAGCAGTACTTC.